Below are 23 T cell receptor beta chains sequenced from a single sample in a study of T cell repertoires in cytomegalovirus infection. Their antigens remain unidentified. TCRdb reprocessed the reads with MiXCR, giving one entry per CDR3 protein. The sample consists of some 940,000 distinct CDR3 sequences, less than 35% of them appearing once. The specimen comprised cultured CD8+ T cells from PBMCs, sampled from culture after CMV antigen stimulation. The receptors were sampled from a human donor in good health (CMV status not recorded). Some clones in this sample may be carry-over from other donors' samples.

This chain connects TRBV20-1 to TRBJ1-5, with 8 bases fitting TRBD1. The trim removed 6 bases at V and 3 bases at J, leaving 13 bases unmatched. Germline V gene lookup returns CDR1 DFQATT and CDR2 SNEGSKA (reference sequence). This CDR3 is 16 amino acids long. CDR3: CSAPDEQGVTNQPQHF. The CDR3 nucleotides are TGCAGTGCCCCTGATGAACAGGGGGTGACCAATCAGCCCCAGCATTTT.

This clonotype was seen only a few times. V usage is TRBV19 and J usage is TRBJ2-3, with D tentatively TRBD2 (7 bases). CDR3 length: 16 residues. Germline values: CDR1 LNHDA, CDR2 SQIVND (reference sequence). Between the trimmed V and J ends, which lost 5 bases and 0 bases, there was a span of 15 bases. The CDR3 nucleotides read TGTGCCAGTAGTGAGGAGGGGGGGCCTAGCACAGATACGCAGTATTTT. Translating gives CASSEEGGPSTDTQYF.

This clonotype was seen ten or more times. The V call is TRBV7-6, the J call TRBJ2-7; 10 nucleotides agree with TRBD2. The CDR3 length is 17 residues. Germline loops: CDR1 SGHVS, CDR2 FNYEAQ. Trimming removed 5 bases from V and 2 bases from J; junction bases left unmatched: 12. This chain's CDR3 is CASSPRLLAGSTYEQYF. The CDR3 bases are TGTGCCAGCAGCCCCCGATTACTAGCGGGGTCCACCTACGAGCAGTACTTC.

This clonotype was counted at least ten times. This chain uses TRBV7-6 with TRBJ1-5; TRBD1 is a possible D gene (5 bases). Germline V lookup: CDR1 SGHVS, CDR2 FNYEAQ. The germline V and J ends were trimmed by 0 bases and 5 bases, with 11 bases remaining between them. The CDR3 runs to 15 residues. The CDR3 loop reads CASSLAPGPDQPQHF. The CDR3 DNA follows: TGTGCCAGCAGCTTAGCCCCGGGGCCGGATCAGCCCCAGCATTTT.

The rearrangement uses TRBV4-3 and TRBJ2-2; 10 bases agree with TRBD1. Germline-derived CDR1 and CDR2 are LGHNA and YSLEER. V lost 0 bases to trimming and J lost 6 bases; unmatched junction nucleotides: 7. The length of the CDR3 is 17 residues. CDR3 amino acids: CASSQDSGQGKAGELFF. The DNA of the CDR3 is TGCGCCAGCAGCCAAGATTCGGGACAGGGGAAGGCCGGGGAGCTGTTTTTT.

Ten or more counts support this clonotype. The gene calls are TRBV7-2 and TRBJ1-2, with D perhaps TRBD1 (6 bases). Trimming removed 5 bases at V and 4 bases at J, with 23 bases between. There are 17 residues in the CDR3. Germline V gene sequence: CDR1 SGHTA, CDR2 FQGNSA. The CDR3 sequence: CASSALAPQGRAYGYTF. The CDR3 DNA reads TGTGCCAGCAGCGCACTTGCCCCACAGGGCCGCGCCTATGGCTACACCTTC.

As DNA, the CDR3 is TGTGCCAGCAGTTTCCTCGGTCCCGGGACGAACACCGGGGAGCTGTTTTTT. Protein: CASSFLGPGTNTGELFF. The chain couples TRBV28 to TRBJ2-2; D perhaps matches TRBD2 (5 bases). V was clipped by 3 bases and J by 0 bases, with 14 bases between them. The CDR3 loop spans 17 amino acids. The V gene's germline CDR1 is MDHEN and CDR2 SYDVKM.

This clonotype has only a few counts. This rearrangement joins TRBV5-5 to TRBJ2-1; D tentatively reads TRBD1 or TRBD2 (5 bases each). Per the germline V gene, CDR1 is SGHKS and CDR2 is YYEKEE (reference sequence). V lost 0 bases and J 5 bases, leaving 9 bases between the germline ends. CDR3 length equals 14 residues. The CDR3 DNA reads as TGTGCCAGCAGCTTGGGGGACGGAGACAATGAGCAGTTCTTC. Amino acids: CASSLGDGDNEQFF.

This clonotype was counted at least ten times. The chain has TRBV5-1 and TRBJ2-7; no clear D gene. The CDR3 is made up of 14 amino acids. CDR1 and CDR2 from the germline V gene are SGHRS and YFSETQ. V shed 1 base and J shed 0 bases, with 8 bases lying between them. CDR3 region: CASSLHSSSYEQYF. The CDR3, as DNA: TGCGCCAGCAGCTTGCATTCGAGCTCCTACGAGCAGTACTTC.

This clonotype was seen repeatedly, ten times or more. The chain links TRBV7-3 to TRBJ1-1, with D possibly TRBD1 on 5 matching bases. CDR3 length: 16 residues. V was trimmed by 5 bases and J by 0 bases, leaving 16 bases between them. CDR1 is SGHTA, CDR2 FQGTGA, per germline. The DNA of the CDR3 is TGTGCCAGCAGCCCTTCTCCGGGCAGGGTGAACACTGAAGCTTTCTTT. It codes for CASSPSPGRVNTEAFF. The complete variable domain, with remaining parts taken from reference TRBV7-3 and TRBJ1-1, reads GAGVSQTPSNKVTEKGKYVELRCDPISGHTALYWYRQSLGQGPEFLIYFQGTGAADDSGLPNDRFFAVRPEGSVSTLKIQRTERGDSAVYLCASSPSPGRVNTEAFFGQGTRLTVV.

Only a few counts were recorded for this clonotype. The genes are TRBV7-3 and TRBJ1-6; D perhaps matches TRBD1 (5 bases). CDR3 length equals 15 residues. Germline V CDR1 and CDR2: SGHTA, FQGTGA. Trimming stripped 2 bases from V and 4 bases from J, with 9 bases between. CDR3 sequence: CASSLLGGYNSPLHF. The CDR3 nucleotides read TGTGCCAGCAGCTTATTGGGGGGATATAATTCACCCCTCCACTTT.

V and J are TRBV9 and TRBJ2-1; D may be TRBD2 (6 bases). The CDR3 sequence is 16 residues long. CDR1 and CDR2 (germline): SGDLS, YYNGEE. Trimming shortened V by 0 bases and J by 2 bases, and 12 bases separated the two germline ends. The CDR3, as DNA: TGTGCCAGCAGCGTAGAAGGCGGGGTGACCTACAATGAGCAGTTCTTC. Translated, it gives CASSVEGGVTYNEQFF.

The chain links TRBV7-9 to TRBJ2-1, with D possibly matching TRBD2 (5 bases). This CDR3 has 12 residues. Germline assignment: CDR1 SEHNR and CDR2 FQNEAQ (reference sequence). Deletions cut 1 base from V and 12 bases from J, with 10 bases between. DNA for the CDR3: TGTGCCAGCAGCTTAGAGCGGCCGGGGCAGTTCTTC. This sequence encodes CASSLERPGQFF.

The chain is built from TRBV2 and TRBJ2-7, with 7 bases aligning to TRBD1. The germline V gene encodes CDR1 SNHLY and CDR2 FYNNEI. This CDR3 region has 13 residues. V trimming: 9 bases; J trimming: 5 bases; junction bases outside the gene matches: 10. Here the CDR3 reads CARRTGYEDEQYF. Here the CDR3 DNA reads TGTGCCAGGAGGACAGGCTACGAGGACGAGCAGTACTTC.

This clonotype has a handful of counts. V is TRBV7-2 and J is TRBJ2-7, with 7 bases that match TRBD2. There are 15 residues in the CDR3. Germline V gene sequence: CDR1 SGHTA, CDR2 FQGNSA. V lost 1 base to trimming and J lost 1 base; unmatched junction nucleotides: 4. The CDR3 loop is CASSLGSSGSYEQYF. The DNA of the CDR3 is TGTGCCAGCAGCTTAGGGTCTAGCGGTTCCTACGAGCAGTACTTC.

In its sample, this clonotype was seen many times. The V call is TRBV11-2, the J call TRBJ2-2, with D perhaps being TRBD1 or TRBD2 (5 bases each). V gave up 3 bases and J gave up 6 bases, with 17 bases separating them. The germline gives CDR1 SGHAT, CDR2 FQNNGV. CDR3 length equals 16 residues. In DNA, the CDR3 is TGTGCCAGCAGCTTCTGGTCCGACCGGGACCCCGGGGAGCTGTTTTTT. It translates to CASSFWSDRDPGELFF.

There are a few counts of this clonotype. The chain has TRBV18 and TRBJ2-1; 9 bases are shared with TRBD2. The CDR3 is 15 amino acids. V was clipped by 3 bases and J by 3 bases; unmatched bases: 3. From germline, CDR1 is KGHSH and CDR2 LQKENI. CDR3 coding DNA: TGTGCCAGCTCACCCGCTAGCGGGGTCTACAATGAGCAGTTCTTC. Its translation: CASSPASGVYNEQFF. The variable domain in full, with the rest retrieved from reference TRBV18 and TRBJ2-1, is NAGVMQNPRHLVRRRGQEARLRCSPMKGHSHVYWYRQLPEEGLKFMVYLQKENIIDESGMPKERFSAEFPKEGPSILRIQQVVRGDSAAYFCASSPASGVYNEQFFGPGTRLTVL.

This clonotype has more than one count but fewer than ten. The rearrangement links TRBV6-5 to TRBJ2-7; maybe TRBD2 (5 bases). Germline values: CDR1 MNHEY, CDR2 SVGAGI. The CDR3 has 14 residues. V was clipped by 2 bases and J by 2 bases, with 10 bases between them. CDR3 sequence (DNA): TGTGCCAGCAGTTACGCGGGCCGCACCTACGAGCAGTACTTC. Translation gives CASSYAGRTYEQYF.

V is TRBV6-2 or TRBV6-3 and J is TRBJ2-2; 8 positions match TRBD1. Germline loops: CDR1 MNHEY, CDR2 SVGEGT. Losses at the gene ends were 5 bases for V and 4 bases for J; bases not matched to a gene: 18. The CDR3 spans 19 residues. CDR3: CASSPLEMTGEILTGELFF. In nucleotides, the CDR3 is TGTGCCAGCAGTCCACTGGAAATGACAGGGGAAATACTCACCGGGGAGCTGTTTTTT.

Worth noting for this clonotype: Given a much more abundant clone one base away, this may be a read error. V gene TRBV7-2 combines with J gene TRBJ2-2, with D perhaps TRBD1 or TRBD2 (5 bases each). Germline V gene lookup returns CDR1 SGHTA and CDR2 FQGNSA. The CDR3 consists of 16 residues. The CDR3 is CVSSHAPGRDTGELFF. CDR3 DNA sequence: TGTGTCAGCAGCCACGCGCCAGGGAGAGACACCGGGGAGCTGTTTTTT. The full variable domain, rest sourced from reference TRBV7-2 and TRBJ2-2, is GAGVSQSPSNKVTEKGKDVELRCDPISGHTALYWYRQSLGQGLEFLIYFQGNSAPDKSGLPSDRFSAERTGGSVSTLTIQRTQQEDSAVYLCVSSHAPGRDTGELFFGEGSRLTVL.

In its sample, this clonotype was seen many times. The chain couples TRBV27 to TRBJ1-5; the D is unclear. Germline loops: CDR1 MNHEY, CDR2 SMNVEV (reference sequence). The CDR3 covers 14 residues. V was pared by 2 bases and J by 6 bases, with 11 bases between. CDR3 nucleotide sequence: TGTGCCAGCAGTTTACGGGGTGGCATTCAGCCCCAGCATTTT. Translation gives CASSLRGGIQPQHF.

The J gene is TRBJ2-5, the V gene TRBV7-9; D is undetermined. The germline V and J ends were trimmed by 8 bases and 7 bases, with 11 bases remaining between them. This CDR3 comprises 11 residues. Per the germline V gene, CDR1 is SEHNR and CDR2 is FQNEAQ (reference sequence). The CDR3 nucleotides read TGTGCCAGCTGGGCAGTGGGGACCCAGTACTTC. It encodes CASWAVGTQYF.

For the CDR3, the DNA is TGTGCCACCAGGGAATACAGGTTGACCGGGGAGCTGTTTTTT. It is translated as CATREYRLTGELFF. V usage is TRBV15 and J usage is TRBJ2-2; tentatively, D is TRBD1 (5 bases). The CDR3 is made up of 14 amino acids. Trimming took 6 bases from V and 5 from J, leaving 13 bases between them. Per the germline V gene, CDR1 is LNHNV and CDR2 is YYDKDF (reference sequence).